The clone carrying this TCR beta chain was observed once. Study processing details: The assay estimated nucleated cells by amplifying reference gene primers. Profiling relied on immunoSEQ multiplex PCR, and the TCRdb table lists in-frame clones only, not all of them. That table is the source of V, J and clone size, and D and trimming were worked out from the DNA. The sample includes about 25,000 clones, 80% of them seen just once. This record belongs to a study of blood T cell repertoires in COVID-19. At the level of the study: There were acute and convalescent COVID-19 samples, and they came from the United States, Italy and Spain. Sample material is recorded as cDNA or gDNA derived from T cells, B-cell-depleted T cells, or PBMCs.

Sequenced: peripheral blood. This TCR came from a woman at least 80 years old with acute or convalescent COVID-19.

CDR3 coding DNA: TGTGCCAGCTCCAAGCGAGCGGGCTACACCTTC. The encoded protein is CASSKRAGYTF. The chain couples TRBV12-3 or TRBV12-4 to TRBJ1-2; D not certain. Trimming pared 8 bases from V and 8 bases from J, leaving 12 bases between. The CDR3 runs 11 residues.